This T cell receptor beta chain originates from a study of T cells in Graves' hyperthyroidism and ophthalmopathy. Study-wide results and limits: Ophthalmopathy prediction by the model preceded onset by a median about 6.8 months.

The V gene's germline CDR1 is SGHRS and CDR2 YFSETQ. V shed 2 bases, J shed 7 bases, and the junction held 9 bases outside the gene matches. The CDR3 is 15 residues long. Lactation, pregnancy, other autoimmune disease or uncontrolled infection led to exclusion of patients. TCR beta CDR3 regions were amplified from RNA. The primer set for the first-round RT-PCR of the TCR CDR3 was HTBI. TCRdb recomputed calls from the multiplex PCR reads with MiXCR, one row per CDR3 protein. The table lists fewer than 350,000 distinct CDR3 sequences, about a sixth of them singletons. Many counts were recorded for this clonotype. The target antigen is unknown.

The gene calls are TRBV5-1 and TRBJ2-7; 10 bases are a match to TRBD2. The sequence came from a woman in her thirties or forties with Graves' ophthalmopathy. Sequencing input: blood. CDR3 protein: CASSFSPGLAMEQYF. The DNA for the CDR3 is TGCGCCAGCAGCTTCTCTCCGGGACTAGCGATGGAGCAGTACTTC.